This T cell receptor (beta chain) is drawn from a study of T cells expressing NK-cell markers. Study at large: HCMV seropositivity characterized seven of the eight sequenced donors, and seronegativity one.

Germline-derived CDR1 and CDR2 are SGHVS and FQNEAQ. The CDR3 has 18 amino acids. The authors generated TCR beta cDNA through 5'RACE template switching with UMIs. TCRdb re-called the 5' RACE reads; every CDR3 protein appears as one record, without DNA. The sample holds more than 120,000 distinct CDR3 sequences. The chain links TRBV7-8 to TRBJ2-3; as DNA is missing, the TRBD1 call by TCRdb cannot be tested. Sequenced material: blood T cells: a sorted CD56 or NKG2C T cell subset, CD4+ or CD8+ T cells, or bulk PBMC T cells (not recorded which). The TCR sequence derives from a man aged 18-30 years in good health. CDR3 region: CASSLGRTGTGGRYTQYF.